The 32 T cell receptor beta chains presented below share a single source sample, sequenced in a study of TIL therapy for anti-PD-1-resistant metastatic lung cancer (dated by TCRdb to the early 2020s). Interpreted using the paper, the time point label stands for: pre-treatment sample, taken before nivolumab and TIL therapy. The baseline tumor samples, taken from the same resection that was used to grow TIL, were excised metastases, most often pleural nodules or supraclavicular lymph nodes. TCR beta CDR3 regions were amplified from genomic DNA with the immunoSEQ v3 hsTCRB kit using bias-controlled multiplex PCR. TCRdb stores this immuneACCESS table with in-frame sequences only. Part of the clones is absent; in the studies checked, under half of the shortfall reflects unresolved V genes, and no reason is known for the rest. The sample contains under 2,500 clones, around four fifths of them found a single time. Around 7.8% of the sample lies in the top ten.

Sequenced material: tumor tissue, taken at baseline. These receptors came from a person between 30 and 79 years old with non-small cell lung cancer.

The chain links TRBV18 to TRBJ2-3; D unresolved. This CDR3 region has 15 residues. V dropped 0 bases and J dropped 2 bases, with 9 bases sitting between them. Germline-derived CDR1 and CDR2 are KGHSH and LQKENI. The CDR3 DNA reads TGTGCCAGCTCACCACCCGGGCCAGACACAGATACGCAGTATTTT. This encodes CASSPPGPDTDTQYF.

The CDR3 nucleotides are TGTGCCAGTAGTGCCCCCCGGTGGACAGGGGCTAATGAAAAACTGTTTTTT. This sequence encodes CASSAPRWTGANEKLFF. The genes are TRBV19 and TRBJ1-4; 9 bases map to TRBD1. Germline CDR1 and CDR2: LNHDA and SQIVND (reference sequence). The CDR3 sequence is 17 residues long. The V segment lost 5 bases and the J segment 3 bases; nucleotides outside the gene matches: 10.

This clone was picked up a small number of times. The rearrangement uses TRBV7-6 and TRBJ2-7; 12 nucleotides line up with TRBD2. Germline V lookup: CDR1 SGHVS, CDR2 FNYEAQ. The CDR3 is 16 residues long. The junction had 7 bases not matched to a gene; V was cut back by 5 bases and J by 2 bases. The CDR3 DNA follows: TGTGCCAGCAGCCCCTCTCTAGCGGGAGGGCCCTACGAGCAGTACTTC. It is translated as CASSPSLAGGPYEQYF.

The rearrangement joins TRBV7-2 to TRBJ2-7; D perhaps matches TRBD2 (5 bases). This CDR3 has 13 residues. The V gene lost 10 bases and the J gene lost 3 bases, with 16 bases spanning the gap. Germline values: CDR1 SGHTA, CDR2 FQGNSA. The CDR3 bases are TGTGCCATATGGCCCAGAGGGTACTACGAGCAGTACTTC. Its translation is CAIWPRGYYEQYF.

The count of this clone is one. The CDR3 region is CASSLPVGGNRLAVEQYF. The CDR3 coding sequence is TGTGCCAGCAGCTTGCCCGTGGGCGGGAACCGACTTGCCGTCGAGCAGTACTTC. The V call is TRBV7-8, the J call TRBJ2-7, with D possibly TRBD2 on 6 matching bases. This CDR3 has 18 amino acids. The germline V gene has CDR1 SGHVS and CDR2 FQNEAQ. V lost 3 bases and J lost 6, with 27 bases in between.

This clone was counted only a few times. The rearrangement links TRBV7-6 to TRBJ2-7; TRBD2 matches 11 bases. The CDR3 spans 16 residues. The junction had 5 bases not matched to a gene; V was cut back by 2 bases and J by 2 bases. Germline CDR1 SGHVS, CDR2 FNYEAQ. The CDR3 region is CASSLSRLAGPYEQYF. The CDR3 nucleotides are TGTGCCAGCAGCTTAAGTCGACTAGCGGGACCCTACGAGCAGTACTTC.

The V and J genes are TRBV30 and TRBJ2-3; the D gene is possibly TRBD1 (6 bases). The CDR3 runs to 11 residues. Trimming pared 4 bases from V and 13 bases from J, leaving 15 bases between. CDR1 and CDR2 from the germline V gene are GTSNPN and SVGIG (reference sequence). The CDR3 is CAWTLGALEYF. CDR3 in DNA: TGTGCCTGGACGCTGGGGGCCCTGGAGTATTTT.

The chain couples TRBV5-1 to TRBJ1-1, with 7 positions matching TRBD1. V lost 4 bases and J lost 0; bases outside the gene matches: 9. The length of the CDR3 is 16 residues. The germline gives CDR1 SGHRS, CDR2 YFSETQ. CDR3 bases: TGCGCCAGCAGCCCATACCGACAGGGATTGAACACTGAAGCTTTCTTT. Its protein product is CASSPYRQGLNTEAFF.

CDR3 coding DNA: TGTGCCAGTAGTATAAGGGCCCACAATGAGCAGTTCTTC. Protein sequence: CASSIRAHNEQFF. V usage is TRBV19 and J usage is TRBJ2-1, with D uncertain. Germline CDR1 is LNHDA and CDR2 is SQIVND (reference sequence). The CDR3 length is 13 residues. V was trimmed by 2 bases and J by 5 bases, leaving 7 bases between them.

The rearrangement joins TRBV5-1 to TRBJ2-1; TRBD2 might be the D (6 bases). Trimming pared 4 bases from V and 6 bases from J, leaving 14 bases between. There are 14 residues in the CDR3. Germline V gene data show CDR1 as SGHRS and CDR2 as YFSETQ. The CDR3: CASSARLVSNEQFF. CDR3 DNA sequence: TGCGCCAGCAGCGCCCGACTAGTCTCCAATGAGCAGTTCTTC. The whole variable domain, filled in from reference TRBV5-1 and TRBJ2-1, reads KAGVTQTPRYLIKTRGQQVTLSCSPISGHRSVSWYQQTPGQGLQFLFEYFSETQRNKGNFPGRFSGRQFSNSRSEMNVSTLELGDSALYLCASSARLVSNEQFFGPGTRLTVL.

This clone was found a few times. V and J are TRBV28 and TRBJ1-5; maybe TRBD1 (6 bases). The CDR3 is 15 residues long. Trimming pared 6 bases from V and 0 bases from J, leaving 12 bases between. Germline V gives CDR1 MDHEN, CDR2 SYDVKM. As DNA, the CDR3 is TGTGCCAGCAGCTCCCAGGGGCCTAGCAATCAGCCCCAGCATTTT. Translation gives CASSSQGPSNQPQHF.

The rearrangement links TRBV5-6 to TRBJ1-5, with D unclear. CDR3 length: 14 residues. CDR1 is SGHDT, CDR2 YYEEEE, per germline. The V and J ends lost 0 bases and 4 bases respectively, with 8 bases between them. CDR3 amino acids: CASSLGLGNQPQHF. The DNA for the CDR3 is TGTGCCAGCAGCTTGGGACTGGGAAATCAGCCCCAGCATTTT.

The chain couples TRBV6-1 to TRBJ1-4; 10 bases are a match to TRBD1. Germline V CDR1 and CDR2: MNHNS, SASEGT. The CDR3 has 13 amino acids. V was pared by 6 bases and J by 6 bases, with 1 base of the junction left unmatched. The CDR3 protein is CASRDRGYEKLFF. The DNA for the CDR3 is TGTGCCAGCAGGGACAGGGGGTATGAAAAACTGTTTTTT.

In this sample, this clone turned up a few times. This chain uses TRBV7-9 with TRBJ1-5, with 10 bases matching TRBD1. The CDR3 consists of 15 residues. J was trimmed by 6 bases and V by 5 bases; bases with no gene match: 7. Looked up from germline, CDR1 is SEHNR and CDR2 is FQNEAQ (reference sequence). The CDR3 here is CASSQLGQGTQPQHF. DNA of the CDR3: TGTGCCAGCAGCCAGCTGGGACAGGGGACTCAGCCCCAGCATTTT.

The rearrangement links TRBV2 to TRBJ1-1; maybe TRBD1 (5 bases). This CDR3 is 11 amino acids long. Trimming removed 4 bases at V and 10 bases at J, with 10 bases between. Germline assignment: CDR1 SNHLY and CDR2 FYNNEI. In nucleotides, the CDR3 is TGTGCCAGCAGTGCGAGTGGGGGAGCTTTCTTT. It encodes CASSASGGAFF.

The chain joins TRBV19 to TRBJ1-1; no clear D gene. V lost 9 bases to trimming and J lost 0 bases, with 11 bases between them. This CDR3 is built from 13 residues. CDR1 is LNHDA, CDR2 SQIVND, per germline (reference sequence). As DNA, the CDR3 is TGTGCCAGCCAGACTTGGATGAACACTGAAGCTTTCTTT. Translation gives CASQTWMNTEAFF.

The chain combines TRBV7-9 with TRBJ2-5; tentative D call: TRBD1 (6 bases). Matching the DNA end better, TRBJ2-7 makes the J call doubtful. This CDR3 comprises 15 residues. The germline CDR1 and CDR2 sequences are SEHNR and FQNEAQ (reference sequence). CDR3 loop: CASSPLGAADYEQYF. CDR3 DNA sequence: TGTGCCAGCAGCCCATTGGGGGCAGCGGACTACGAGCAGTACTTC.

J is TRBJ2-3 and V is TRBV5-4; D could derive from TRBD1 or TRBD2 (5 bases each). Per germline, CDR1 SGHNT and CDR2 YYREEE (reference sequence). V lost 4 bases to trimming and J lost 5 bases, with 20 bases between them. The CDR3 has 16 residues. The CDR3 loop reads CASSRGFTGHQDTQYF. The CDR3 DNA reads TGTGCCAGCAGCCGGGGATTCACAGGTCACCAAGATACGCAGTATTTT.

This sequence joins TRBV6-1 and TRBJ2-3, with TRBD1 matching over 9 bases. The V gene's germline CDR1 is MNHNS and CDR2 SASEGT. Trimming at V came to 4 bases and at J to 6 bases, leaving 8 bases not matched to a gene. The CDR3 is made up of 15 amino acids. In DNA form, the CDR3 reads TGTGCCAGCAGTGGTGGGGACAGGGTACCGGATACGCAGTATTTT. This codes for CASSGGDRVPDTQYF.

This clone has a single count. This sequence joins TRBV7-2 and TRBJ2-7; no clear D. V lost 7 bases, J lost 6 bases, and 19 bases lay in between. The CDR3 runs 14 residues. CDR1 and CDR2 (germline): SGHTA, FQGNSA. The chain's CDR3 is CASNYDAGPREQYF. The CDR3 bases are TGTGCCAGCAACTACGATGCTGGACCCCGCGAGCAGTACTTC. The full variable domain, completed using reference TRBV7-2 and TRBJ2-7, is GAGVSQSPSNKVTEKGKDVELRCDPISGHTALYWYRQSLGQGLEFLIYFQGNSAPDKSGLPSDRFSAERTGGSVSTLTIQRTQQEDSAVYLCASNYDAGPREQYFGPGTRLTVT.

The CDR3 coding sequence is TGTGCCAGCAGTTTGACGACTGGTGGGACTAGCGCCACAGATACGCAGTATTTT. Translated: CASSLTTGGTSATDTQYF. The gene calls are TRBV7-8 and TRBJ2-3, with TRBD2 matching 10 bases. The length of the CDR3 is 18 residues. Germline V gene lookup returns CDR1 SGHVS and CDR2 FQNEAQ. Germline trimming cut 6 bases from V and 2 bases from J; bases unmatched to any gene: 14.

This clone has just a few counts. The V gene is TRBV6-5, the J gene TRBJ2-7; possibly TRBD1 or TRBD2 for D (5 bases each). CDR1 is MNHEY, CDR2 SVGAGI, per germline. The CDR3 consists of 15 residues. V was clipped by 5 bases and J by 2 bases, with 16 bases between them. The CDR3 loop is CASSAPGTSTYEQYF. CDR3 coding DNA: TGTGCCAGCAGTGCCCCGGGGACGTCTACCTACGAGCAGTACTTC.

The rearrangement uses TRBV19 and TRBJ1-1; no firm D call. V dropped 3 bases and J dropped 1 base, with 12 bases sitting between them. Germline V gene sequence: CDR1 LNHDA, CDR2 SQIVND (reference sequence). This CDR3 is 15 amino acids long. The CDR3: CASSIQGWGNTEAFF. CDR3 sequence (DNA): TGTGCCAGTAGTATTCAAGGTTGGGGGAACACTGAAGCTTTCTTT.

This rearrangement joins TRBV12-5 to TRBJ2-1; 9 bases fit TRBD2. Germline V gene data show CDR1 as LGHNT and CDR2 as FRNRAP. J lost 3 bases, V lost 7 bases, and 7 bases had no gene match. This CDR3 is built from 15 residues. Here the CDR3 reads CASAQASGNYNEQFF. CDR3 DNA: TGTGCTAGTGCCCAAGCTAGCGGGAACTACAATGAGCAGTTCTTC.

In DNA, the CDR3 is TGTGCCAGCATGCCCGGGACGTACAATGAGCAGTTCTTC. As protein: CASMPGTYNEQFF. V is TRBV2 and J is TRBJ2-1; D possibly matches TRBD1 or TRBD2 (5 bases each). CDR1 and CDR2 from the germline V gene are SNHLY and FYNNEI. The CDR3 is 13 amino acids. Trimming pared 7 bases from V and 4 bases from J, leaving 11 bases between.

V gene TRBV6-4 combines with J gene TRBJ2-3; 9 bases fit TRBD1. This CDR3 is built from 15 residues. Germline loops: CDR1 MRHNA, CDR2 SNTAGT. The V gene end was trimmed by 5 bases and the J gene end by 6 bases; junction bases not matched to a gene: 9. The CDR3: CASSTGGGSADTQYF. Written as DNA, the CDR3 is TGTGCCAGCAGTACAGGGGGCGGGAGCGCCGATACGCAGTATTTT.

The chain has TRBV13 and TRBJ2-1; TRBD2 matches at 11 bases. CDR1 is PRHDT and CDR2 is FYEKMQ in the germline V gene (reference sequence). CDR3 length: 19 amino acids. V shed 0 bases, J shed 9 bases, and the junction held 16 bases outside the gene matches. CDR3 protein: CASSLGPLMVAGGPGEQFF. CDR3 bases: TGTGCCAGCAGCTTAGGCCCCCTTATGGTAGCGGGAGGGCCGGGTGAGCAGTTCTTC.

Written as DNA, the CDR3 is TGTGCCAGCAACTTCGGCAATGTGTGGGGGGGGGAGACCCAGTACTTC. It yields the protein CASNFGNVWGGETQYF. The J gene is TRBJ2-5, the V gene TRBV6-8, with 7 positions matching TRBD2. Per germline, CDR1 MNHGY and CDR2 SAAAGT. This CDR3 has 16 residues. Germline trimming cut 7 bases from V and 5 bases from J; bases unmatched to any gene: 16.

This clone was seen a few times. CDR3 residues: CASSYGGGSNEKLFF. In DNA, the CDR3 is TGTGCCAGCAGCTACGGGGGTGGTTCTAATGAAAAACTGTTTTTT. The chain has TRBV7-9 and TRBJ1-4; the D gene is possibly TRBD1 (5 bases). CDR3 length: 15 residues. Per the germline V gene, CDR1 is SEHNR and CDR2 is FQNEAQ (reference sequence). Deletions cut 4 bases from V and 3 bases from J, with 12 bases between. Full variable domain (rest looked up from reference TRBV7-9 and TRBJ1-4): DTGVSQNPRHKITKRGQNVTFRCDPISEHNRLYWYRQTLGQGPEFLTYFQNEAQLEKSRLLSDRFSAERPKGSFSTLEIQRTEQGDSAMYLCASSYGGGSNEKLFFGSGTQLSVL.

This clone occurred once. The V gene is TRBV7-2, the J gene TRBJ1-6; D is uncertain. CDR1 is SGHTA and CDR2 is FQGNSA in the germline V gene. Trimming removed 0 bases at V and 9 bases at J, with 18 bases between. The CDR3 is made up of 17 amino acids. CDR3 loop: CASSLARRPALGSPLHF. DNA for the CDR3: TGTGCCAGCAGCTTAGCGCGTCGGCCAGCCCTCGGTTCACCCCTCCACTTT.

J is TRBJ1-2 and V is TRBV5-6; D is unclear. CDR1 and CDR2 (germline): SGHDT, YYEEEE. The CDR3 has 15 residues. V was clipped by 2 bases and J by 3 bases, with 14 bases between them. The DNA of the CDR3 is TGTGCCAGCAGCTTCGGGTATAGCGGGGACTATGGCTACACCTTC. Protein product: CASSFGYSGDYGYTF.

This clone has a single count. The chain carries TRBV5-1 and TRBJ2-3, with D unresolved. This CDR3 has 14 residues. Germline lookup yields CDR1 SGHRS and CDR2 YFSETQ. V was cut by 0 bases and J by 2 bases, with 7 bases left in between. This CDR3 reads CASSLGGSTDTQYF. The CDR3 DNA is TGCGCCAGCAGCTTGGGAGGCTCCACAGATACGCAGTATTTT.